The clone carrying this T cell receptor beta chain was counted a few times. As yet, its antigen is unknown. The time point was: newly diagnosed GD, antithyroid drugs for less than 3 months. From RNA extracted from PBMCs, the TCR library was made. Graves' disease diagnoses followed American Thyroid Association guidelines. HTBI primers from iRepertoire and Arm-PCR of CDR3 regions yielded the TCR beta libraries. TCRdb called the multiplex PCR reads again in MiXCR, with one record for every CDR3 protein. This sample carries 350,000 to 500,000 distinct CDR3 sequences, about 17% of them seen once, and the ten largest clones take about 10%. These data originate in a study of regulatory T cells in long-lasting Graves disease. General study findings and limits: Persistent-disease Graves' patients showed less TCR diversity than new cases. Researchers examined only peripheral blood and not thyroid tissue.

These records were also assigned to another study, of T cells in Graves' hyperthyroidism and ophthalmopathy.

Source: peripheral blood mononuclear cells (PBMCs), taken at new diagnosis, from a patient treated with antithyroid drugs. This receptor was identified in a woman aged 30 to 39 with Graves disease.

The chain's CDR3 is CASSRGGYSYNEQFF. CDR3 coding DNA: TGTGCCAGCAGCCGCGGAGGGTACTCCTACAATGAGCAGTTCTTC. V is TRBV7-2 and J is TRBJ2-1, with a possible D match to TRBD2 (6 bases). Looked up from germline, CDR1 is SGHTA and CDR2 is FQGNSA. Trimming cost V 5 bases and J 0 bases, with 11 bases left between them. This CDR3 comprises 15 residues.